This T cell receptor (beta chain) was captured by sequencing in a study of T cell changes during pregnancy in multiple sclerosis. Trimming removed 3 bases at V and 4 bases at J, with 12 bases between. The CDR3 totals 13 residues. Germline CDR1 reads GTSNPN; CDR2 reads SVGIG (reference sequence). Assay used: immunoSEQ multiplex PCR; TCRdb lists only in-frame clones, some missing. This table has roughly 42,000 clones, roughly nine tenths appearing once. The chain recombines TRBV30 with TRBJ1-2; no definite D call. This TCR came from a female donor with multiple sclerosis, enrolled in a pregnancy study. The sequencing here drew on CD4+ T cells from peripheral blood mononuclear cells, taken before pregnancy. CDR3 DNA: TGTGCCTGGAGAATCCCGGGTGGCTATGGCTACACCTTC. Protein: CAWRIPGGYGYTF.